This TCR beta chain comes out of a study of molecular identifiers for immune sequencing clone quantification. Study conclusions and caveats: Among about a million naive cells, spiked Jurkat TCR RNA from a single cell was reportedly detectable.

In this sample, this clonotype turned up many times. The antigen remains unidentified. Trimming removed 9 bases at V and 2 bases at J, with 8 bases between. This CDR3 spans 11 amino acids. TCRdb re-analysed the PCR reads in MiXCR, keeping a single row per CDR3 protein. The sample lists around 470,000 distinct CDR3 sequences, about a fifth seen once, with approximately 0.84% in the top ten. V is TRBV12-3 or TRBV12-4 and J is TRBJ2-7; D not resolved. The sequence derives from a human donor in good health. Some libraries in this study had Jurkat cell RNA spiked in. Sequencing used naive CD8+ T cells from blood, with Jurkat cell RNA spiked in. Subset in this sample: FACS-sorted CD8+CD4-CCR7+CD45RA+ naive T cells. The CDR3 DNA follows: TGTGCCAGTAAGGGTGCCTACGAGCAGTACTTC. Protein: CASKGAYEQYF.